The 15 T cell receptor beta chains below come from one sample, sequenced in a study of shared clonotypes between healthy human individuals. Only in-frame clones appear in the TCRdb table, and some are missing; sequencing was by immunoSEQ multiplex PCR. The data hold 1.6 million or so clones, with more than 95% observed a single time. The sample consisted of naive CD4+ T cells sorted from blood. Subset described: CD45RA+ positively selected. These receptors were collected from a man under 40 in good health.

CDR3 sequence: CASSLDSYQTQYF. DNA of the CDR3: TGTGCCAGCAGCTTAGATTCTTACCAAACCCAGTACTTC. This sequence joins TRBV7-2 and TRBJ2-5; D gene unclear. Trimming stripped 1 base from V and 8 bases from J, with 11 bases between. The CDR3 runs 13 residues. Germline values: CDR1 SGHTA, CDR2 FQGNSA.

This clone was seen only once. V and J are TRBV4-1 and TRBJ1-2; weak D call: TRBD1 (5 bases). Trimming cost V 1 base and J 7 bases, with 13 bases left between them. CDR1 and CDR2 from the germline V gene are MGHRA and YSYEKL. The CDR3 totals 14 residues. This CDR3 reads CASSQAGTLSGYTF. CDR3 bases: TGCGCCAGCAGCCAAGCCGGGACCCTGTCTGGCTACACCTTC.

The chain recombines TRBV9 with TRBJ2-1; TRBD2 matches at 9 bases. The trim removed 3 bases at V and 3 bases at J, leaving 7 bases unmatched. Germline V gene sequence: CDR1 SGDLS, CDR2 YYNGEE. The CDR3 loop spans 16 amino acids. The chain's CDR3 is CASSATGTSSYNEQFF. The CDR3, as DNA: TGTGCCAGCAGCGCAACCGGGACTAGCAGCTACAATGAGCAGTTCTTC.

The CDR3 region is CASSWTSGSSYEQYF. The CDR3, as DNA: TGCGCCAGCAGTTGGACTAGCGGGAGCTCCTACGAGCAGTACTTC. V is TRBV10-2 and J is TRBJ2-7, with 13 bases lining up with TRBD2. Germline CDR1 and CDR2: WSHSY and SAAADI. CDR3 length: 15 residues. The J segment lost 0 bases and the V segment lost 5 bases, leaving 1 base of the junction unmatched.

The V and J genes are TRBV28 and TRBJ2-4; 11 bases align to TRBD2. V was pared by 6 bases and J by 1 base, with 8 bases of the junction left unmatched. This CDR3 has 17 amino acids. CDR1 and CDR2 (germline): MDHEN, SYDVKM. DNA for the CDR3: TGTGCCAGCAGAGGGACTAGCGGAGATCGGGCCAAAAACATTCAGTACTTC. Its protein is CASRGTSGDRAKNIQYF.

The chain combines TRBV30 with TRBJ1-5; the D gene is possibly TRBD1 (6 bases). The germline V and J ends were trimmed by 3 bases and 4 bases, with 16 bases remaining between them. The CDR3 length is 15 residues. Germline CDR1 is GTSNPN and CDR2 is SVGIG (reference sequence). CDR3 nucleotides: TGTGCCTGGAGCTTCCCCGGGACACTTAATCAGCCCCAGCATTTT. Residues: CAWSFPGTLNQPQHF.

The chain has TRBV5-1 and TRBJ1-4, with D perhaps matching TRBD1 (5 bases). CDR1 is SGHRS and CDR2 is YFSETQ in the germline V gene. The V end lost 4 bases, the J end lost 10 bases, and 20 bases lay between the germline ends. The CDR3 consists of 15 residues. CDR3 DNA: TGCGCCAGCAGCGTAGACAGTGCTCCACGGGGAAAACTGTTTTTT. Translating it yields CASSVDSAPRGKLFF.

This chain joins TRBV2 and TRBJ2-1, with a tentative D call TRBD2 (5 bases). The CDR3 covers 17 residues. V dropped 4 bases and J dropped 6 bases, with 22 bases sitting between them. Per the germline V gene, CDR1 is SNHLY and CDR2 is FYNNEI. The CDR3 DNA follows: TGTGCCAGCAGTGTAGGTTTAGGGAGTGGTTCGGGCAATGAGCAGTTCTTC. Amino acids: CASSVGLGSGSGNEQFF.

The chain recombines TRBV5-4 with TRBJ2-7, with D perhaps matching TRBD2 (6 bases). Germline CDR1 SGHNT, CDR2 YYREEE (reference sequence). Trimming removed 9 bases at V and 3 bases at J, with 22 bases between. The CDR3 covers 15 residues. The CDR3 region is CATSLPGTPNYEQYF. As DNA, the CDR3 is TGTGCCACTTCGCTTCCCGGGACTCCTAACTACGAGCAGTACTTC.

The chain carries TRBV7-2 and TRBJ2-1; 8 nucleotides line up with TRBD2. V trimming: 5 bases; J trimming: 2 bases; junction bases outside the gene matches: 5. CDR1 is SGHTA and CDR2 is FQGNSA in the germline V gene. The CDR3 length is 15 residues. CDR3 sequence: CASSPTAGAYNEQFF. The DNA for the CDR3 is TGTGCCAGCAGCCCGACAGCGGGAGCCTACAATGAGCAGTTCTTC.

The chain links TRBV7-6 to TRBJ2-4; D uncertain. Trimming removed 2 bases at V and 2 bases at J, with 7 bases between. CDR1 SGHVS and CDR2 FNYEAQ come from the germline V gene. CDR3 length equals 14 residues. The CDR3 here is CASSLWGTKNIQYF. The CDR3 DNA follows: TGTGCCAGCAGCTTATGGGGAACCAAAAACATTCAGTACTTC. The full variable domain, completed using reference TRBV7-6 and TRBJ2-4, is GAGVSQSPRYKVTKRGQDVALRCDPISGHVSLYWYRQALGQGPEFLTYFNYEAQQDKSGLPNDRFSAERPEGSISTLTIQRTEQRDSAMYRCASSLWGTKNIQYFGAGTRLSVL.

About this clone: This sample also contains other DNA sequences that code for the same CDR3. The rearrangement uses TRBV18 and TRBJ1-2; 9 bases are shared with TRBD1. The CDR3 contains 13 residues. Germline V gene sequence: CDR1 KGHSH, CDR2 LQKENI. Unmatched junction bases numbered 3, after V lost 6 bases and J lost 4 bases. CDR3 nucleotides: TGTGCCAGCTCCCCGGACAGGGGCTATGGCTACACCTTC. Translation gives CASSPDRGYGYTF.

V is TRBV15 and J is TRBJ2-5, with 13 nucleotides matching TRBD2. The CDR3 consists of 14 residues. Germline V gene sequence: CDR1 LNHNV, CDR2 YYDKDF (reference sequence). V shed 6 bases, J shed 4 bases, and the junction held 2 bases outside the gene matches. CDR3 sequence reads: CATRRLAGGETQYF. The DNA for the CDR3 is TGTGCCACCAGAAGACTAGCGGGGGGAGAGACCCAGTACTTC.

The chain recombines TRBV5-1 with TRBJ2-2; D perhaps matches TRBD2 (6 bases). Trimming took 5 bases from V and 2 from J, leaving 10 bases between them. The V gene's germline CDR1 is SGHRS and CDR2 YFSETQ. There are 14 residues in the CDR3. CDR3 nucleotide sequence: TGCGCCAGCAGGGGGACTTCAAACACCGGGGAGCTGTTTTTT. It yields the protein CASRGTSNTGELFF.

The genes are TRBV6-5 and TRBJ1-1; D is uncertain. From germline, CDR1 is MNHEY and CDR2 SVGAGI. V was shortened by 4 bases and J by 4 bases, with 13 bases between the two germline ends. This CDR3 has 14 residues. CDR3 bases: TGTGCCAGCAGTTCCGCGGTAGCGGGCACTGAAGCTTTCTTT. It codes for CASSSAVAGTEAFF.